The sequence of this T cell receptor (beta chain) was determined in a study of blood T cell repertoires in COVID-19 (dated by TCRdb to about 2020). For the study in its entirety: Samples from collaborators originated in the United States, Italy and Spain and spanned both the acute and convalescent phases of COVID-19. Where HLA class I and class II types were available, the types were taken from metadata supplied by the sample provider, not from assay-based typing. The repertoires were released in a freely available public database intended as a resource for research on the immune response to SARS-CoV-2. Samples came from the ongoing ImmuneRACE study (first 160 participants) plus 1,254 subjects from 6 global collaborators. The sample metadata nearly always contained a de-identified subject ID, COVID-19 status, age in years and sex. The material from the prospective study consisted of cDNA or gDNA derived from T cells, B-cell-depleted T cells, or PBMCs. The dataset comprised deeply sampled blood TCRbeta repertoires from subjects exposed to, actively infected with, or recovered from COVID-19. Here is what the overall study found, with its caveats: Clinical and demographic metadata were provided uncurated, with the amount varying by source and participant.

In Seattle, one collaborating source enrolled patients while the infection was active and tracked those patients longitudinally over the course of disease. The collaborating institutions used their own protocols to collect whole blood in K2EDTA tubes. For TCRbeta analysis, collaborators shipped samples as frozen whole blood, isolated PBMCs, or DNA extracted from either of those sample types. TCRbeta CDR3 regions were amplified from genomic DNA using the immunoSEQ Assay, a bias-controlled multiplex PCR. As for how the authors treated the data: Nucleated cell counts per sample were estimated from amplification of reference gene primers within the assay. To quantify the absolute abundance of each unique TCRbeta CDR3 rearrangement, sequence reads were collapsed and filtered. Productive Simpson clonality was computed per sample as the square root of Simpson's diversity index over productive rearrangements. TCRdb took this table from immuneACCESS and kept in-frame rearrangements with V and J called. Such tables lack part of the clones; where checked against another copy, unresolved V genes explain under half of the gap, and the rest is unexplained. For V, J and clone size, that table is used; D and trimming come from the DNA. The table for this sample lists 97,000 or so clones; roughly 92% of them were counted only once. The top ten clones comprise less than 2% of the sample.

Looking up the germline V gene yields CDR1 SGDLS and CDR2 YYNGEE. Trimming at the junction amounts to 4 bases on V and 7 bases on J, and the germline ends lie 12 bases apart. Reading from cysteine to phenylalanine, the CDR3 counts 13 amino acids. CDR3 DNA only is kept here, 39 bases in frame from base 1. As for this clone: No antigen is known for it. No qualities accompany the bases; no much larger clone lies one base away.

The sequence joins TRBV9 to TRBJ1-5; a weak D assignment points to TRBD1 (5 bases agree). The TCR comes from a woman aged 45 to 65 with COVID-19, enrolled during active disease. The sequenced sample consisted of peripheral blood. The CDR3 sequence is CASSLGGGQPQHF. The nucleotide sequence is TGTGCCAGCAGCTTGGGGGGTGGGCAGCCCCAGCATTTT. With all but the CDR3 taken from the reference TRBV9 and TRBJ1-5 genes, the full variable domain is: DSGVTQTPKHLITATGQRVTLRCSPRSGDLSVYWYQQSLDQGLQFLIQYYNGEERAKGNILERFSAQQFPDLHSELNLSSLELGDSALYFCASSLGGGQPQHFGDGTRLSIL.